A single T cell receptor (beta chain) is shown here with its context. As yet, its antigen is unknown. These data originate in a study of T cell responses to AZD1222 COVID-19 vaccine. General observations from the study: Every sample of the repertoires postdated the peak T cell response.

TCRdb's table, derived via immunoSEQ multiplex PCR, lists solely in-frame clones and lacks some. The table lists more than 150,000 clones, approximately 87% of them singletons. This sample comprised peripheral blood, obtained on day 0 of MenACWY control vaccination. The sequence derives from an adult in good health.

CDR3 loop: CASSLTGGGTDTQYF. In DNA form, the CDR3 reads TGTGCCAGCAGCTTAACTGGCGGGGGCACAGATACGCAGTATTTT. The J gene is TRBJ2-3, the V gene TRBV7-3; maybe TRBD2 (6 bases). CDR1 and CDR2 from the germline V gene are SGHTA and FQGTGA. Trimming removed 0 bases at V and 1 base at J, with 8 bases between. This CDR3 is 15 amino acids long.